This T cell receptor beta chain was sequenced during a study of T cell responses to AZD1222 COVID-19 vaccine. This CDR3 spans 13 amino acids. The germline V gene encodes CDR1 KGHDR and CDR2 SFDVKD. Between the trimmed V and J ends, which lost 0 bases and 4 bases, there was a span of 6 bases. Study-level findings and limits: Spike-spanning, vaccine-associated CD4 TCRs were dominant at 160-218 and 743-854.

Clones were read by immunoSEQ multiplex PCR, and TCRdb kept only the in-frame ones, dropping some. The table includes some 150,000 clones, around 86% detected once. A remark on this clone: Its target is not known.

The chain uses TRBV24-1 and TRBJ2-7; the D gene is possibly TRBD1 (5 bases). This TCR derives from an adult in good health. Sequencing was performed on peripheral blood, taken on day 0 of MenACWY control vaccination. The CDR3 DNA is TGTGCCACCAGTGATTTGCACAGGTACGAGCAGTACTTC. Translation: CATSDLHRYEQYF.